The clone carrying this T cell receptor beta chain was found once. The data were taken from a study of blood T cell repertoires in COVID-19. The V gene end was trimmed by 4 bases and the J gene end by 7 bases; junction bases not matched to a gene: 7. The germline CDR1 and CDR2 sequences are SGHNT and YYREEE (reference sequence). The CDR3 covers 14 residues. The data were produced by immunoSEQ multiplex PCR, yet TCRdb's version contains in-frame clones alone and is incomplete. The sample includes 120,000 to 150,000 clones, about 90% seen only once; the top ten take under 12%. This rearrangement joins TRBV5-4 to TRBJ1-4; TRBD1 agrees at 7 bases. The specimen was peripheral blood. The clonotype originates from a man between 60 and 70 years old with active or convalescent COVID-19. CDR3 residues: CASSLDRWGEKLFF. CDR3 nucleotides: TGTGCCAGCAGCCTGGACAGGTGGGGTGAAAAACTGTTTTTT.